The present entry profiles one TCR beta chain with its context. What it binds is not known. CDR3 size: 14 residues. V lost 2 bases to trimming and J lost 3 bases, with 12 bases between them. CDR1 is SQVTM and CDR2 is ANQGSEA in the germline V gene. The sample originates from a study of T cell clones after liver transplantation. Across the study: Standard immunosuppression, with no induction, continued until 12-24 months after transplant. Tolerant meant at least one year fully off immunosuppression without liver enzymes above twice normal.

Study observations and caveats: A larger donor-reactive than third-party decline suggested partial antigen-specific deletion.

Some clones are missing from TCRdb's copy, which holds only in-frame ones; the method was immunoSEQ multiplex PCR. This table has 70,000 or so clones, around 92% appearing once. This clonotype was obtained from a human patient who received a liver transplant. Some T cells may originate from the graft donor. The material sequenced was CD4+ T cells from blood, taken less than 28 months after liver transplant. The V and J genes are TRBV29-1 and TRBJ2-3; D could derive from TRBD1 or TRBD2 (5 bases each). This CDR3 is CSVESRDGTDTQYF. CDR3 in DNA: TGCAGCGTTGAAAGTCGGGACGGGACAGATACGCAGTATTTT.